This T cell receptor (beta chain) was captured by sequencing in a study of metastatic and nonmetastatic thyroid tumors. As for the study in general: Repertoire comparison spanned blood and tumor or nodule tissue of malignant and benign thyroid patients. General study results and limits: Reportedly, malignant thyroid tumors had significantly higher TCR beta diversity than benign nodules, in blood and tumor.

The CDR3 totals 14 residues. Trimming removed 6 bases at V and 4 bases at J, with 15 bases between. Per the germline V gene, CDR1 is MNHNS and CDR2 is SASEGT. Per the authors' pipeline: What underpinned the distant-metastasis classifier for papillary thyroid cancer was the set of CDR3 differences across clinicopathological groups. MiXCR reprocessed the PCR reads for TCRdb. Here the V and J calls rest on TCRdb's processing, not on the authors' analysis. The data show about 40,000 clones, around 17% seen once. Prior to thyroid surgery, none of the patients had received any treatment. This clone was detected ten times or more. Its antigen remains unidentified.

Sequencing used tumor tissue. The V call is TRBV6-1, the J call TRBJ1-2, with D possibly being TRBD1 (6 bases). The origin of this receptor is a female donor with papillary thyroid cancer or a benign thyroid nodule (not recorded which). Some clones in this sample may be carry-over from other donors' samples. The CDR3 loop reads CASSSLGGRYGYTF. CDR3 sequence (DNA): TGTGCCAGCAGCTCCTTGGGGGGCCGCTATGGCTACACCTTC.